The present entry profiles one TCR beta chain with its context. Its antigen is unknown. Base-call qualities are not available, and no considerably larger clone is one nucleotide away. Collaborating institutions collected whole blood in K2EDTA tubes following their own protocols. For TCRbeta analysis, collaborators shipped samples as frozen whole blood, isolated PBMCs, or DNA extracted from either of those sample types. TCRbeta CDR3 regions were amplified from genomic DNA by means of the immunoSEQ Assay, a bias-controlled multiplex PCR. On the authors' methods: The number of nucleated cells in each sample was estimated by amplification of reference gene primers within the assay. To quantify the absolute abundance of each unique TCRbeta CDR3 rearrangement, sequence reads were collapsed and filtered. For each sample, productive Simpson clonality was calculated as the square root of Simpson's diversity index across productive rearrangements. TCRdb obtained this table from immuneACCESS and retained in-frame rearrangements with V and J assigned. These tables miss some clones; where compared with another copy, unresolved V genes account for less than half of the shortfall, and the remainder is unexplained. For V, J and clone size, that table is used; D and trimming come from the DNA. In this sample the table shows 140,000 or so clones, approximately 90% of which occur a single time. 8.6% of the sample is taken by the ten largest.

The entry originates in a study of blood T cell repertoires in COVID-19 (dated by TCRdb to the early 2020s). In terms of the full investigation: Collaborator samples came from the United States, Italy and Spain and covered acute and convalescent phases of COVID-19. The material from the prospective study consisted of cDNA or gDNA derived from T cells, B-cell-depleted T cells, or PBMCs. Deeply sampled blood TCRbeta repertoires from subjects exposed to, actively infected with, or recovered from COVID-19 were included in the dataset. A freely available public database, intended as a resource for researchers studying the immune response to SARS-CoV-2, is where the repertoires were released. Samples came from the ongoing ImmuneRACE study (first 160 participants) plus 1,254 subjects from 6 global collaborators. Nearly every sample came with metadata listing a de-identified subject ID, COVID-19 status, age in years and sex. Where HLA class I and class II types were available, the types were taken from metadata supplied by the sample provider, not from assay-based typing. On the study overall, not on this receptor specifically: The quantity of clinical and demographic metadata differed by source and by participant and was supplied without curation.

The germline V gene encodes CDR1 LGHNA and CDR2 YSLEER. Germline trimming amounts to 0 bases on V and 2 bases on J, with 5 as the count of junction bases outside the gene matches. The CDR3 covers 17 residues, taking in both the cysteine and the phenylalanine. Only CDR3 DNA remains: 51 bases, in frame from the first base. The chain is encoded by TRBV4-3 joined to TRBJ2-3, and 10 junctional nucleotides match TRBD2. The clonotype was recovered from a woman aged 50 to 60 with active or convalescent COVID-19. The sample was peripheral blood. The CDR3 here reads CASSQDNSGRTTDTQYF. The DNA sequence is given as TGCGCCAGCAGCCAAGATAATAGCGGGAGGACCACAGATACGCAGTATTTT.